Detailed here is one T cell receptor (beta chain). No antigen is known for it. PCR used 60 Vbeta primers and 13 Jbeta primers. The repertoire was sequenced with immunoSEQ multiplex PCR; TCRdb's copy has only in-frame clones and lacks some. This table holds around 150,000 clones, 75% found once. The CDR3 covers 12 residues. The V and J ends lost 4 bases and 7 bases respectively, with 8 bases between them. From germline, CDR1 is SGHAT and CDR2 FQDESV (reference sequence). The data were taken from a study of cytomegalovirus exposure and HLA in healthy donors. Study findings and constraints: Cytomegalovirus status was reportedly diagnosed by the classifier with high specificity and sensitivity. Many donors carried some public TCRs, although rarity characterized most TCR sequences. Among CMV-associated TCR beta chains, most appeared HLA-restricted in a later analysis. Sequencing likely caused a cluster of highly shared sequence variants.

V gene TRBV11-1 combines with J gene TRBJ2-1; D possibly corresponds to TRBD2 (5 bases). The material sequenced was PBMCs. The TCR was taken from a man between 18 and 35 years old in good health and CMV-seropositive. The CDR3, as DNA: TGTGCCAGCAGCTCGGGGTATAATGAGCAGTTCTTC. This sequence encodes CASSSGYNEQFF.